The present T cell receptor (beta chain) was sequenced within a study of OX40 agonist ivuxolimab in advanced cancers. Study-level background: The costimulatory receptor OX40 (CD134) was targeted by ivuxolimab, a fully human IgG2 agonistic monoclonal antibody. Intravenous ivuxolimab was administered to patients every 2 weeks at six dose levels: 0.01, 0.1, 0.3, 1.5, 3 and 10 mg/kg. Among the 50 to 55 dose-escalation patients, 19 had hepatocellular carcinoma, around 15 melanoma, 9 renal cell carcinoma and 9 head and neck cancer. In the dose-escalation cohort, roughly four fifths of patients were male, and the mean age was roughly 60 years, with a range of about 23 to 85. Prior anti-PD-1, anti-PD-L1 or anti-CTLA-4 therapy was permitted, and checkpoint inhibitors had been received by roughly 40% of dose-escalation patients. Partial responses occurred in three dose-escalation patients, of whom one had hepatocellular carcinoma and two had cutaneous melanoma. The point of sequencing TCRbeta in the periphery was to test whether ivuxolimab changed TCR sequence diversity and drove clonal T-cell expansion. The paper reports the monotherapy dose-escalation portion (N of about 50 patients) of the phase I ivuxolimab trial.

To sequence the TCRbeta CDR3 region, genomic DNA was isolated from the sorted cells. The immunoSEQ Assay was used to sequence the TCRbeta CDR3 regions. TCRdb's version of the immuneACCESS table is confined to in-frame rearrangements and falls short of the full clone set. An unresolved V gene accounts for under half of the shortfall where checked; the remainder is of unknown origin. For this sample there are fewer than 90,000 clones; about 89% appear just once. Together, the top ten hold 0.3% to 0.45% of the sample. Patients with autoimmune disease history or receiving systemic immunosuppression were excluded from the trial. Peripheral blood for TCR sequencing was collected from all dose cohorts at baseline, on cycle 4 day 1, and on cycle 7 day 1. Samples were obtained from an open-label, multicenter, first-in-human phase I dose-escalation trial of ivuxolimab. Adults with locally advanced or metastatic melanoma, renal cell, hepatocellular, or head and neck squamous cell carcinoma were enrolled in the trial. Before TCR sequencing, CD4+ T cells and CD8+ T cells from peripheral blood were sorted into separate populations.

On the study overall, not on this receptor specifically: Low levels of normalized T-cell clonal expansion were also seen in some patients who did not respond. After ivuxolimab, more expanded clones were found on average in CD8+ T cells than in CD4+ T cells. The antigen specificity of the peripheral T cells that underwent clonal expansion was not determined. In the 0.1-3.0 mg/kg groups, partial responders were among the patients with the lowest normalized peripheral clonal expansion, particularly in CD8+ T cells. At doses from 0.1 to 3.0 mg/kg, clonal expansion was seen in both CD4+ and CD8+ blood T cells between baseline and week 6.

About this clone: The clone's antigen remains unknown. Base qualities are not provided; no much larger clone lies one nucleotide away.

Taken from cysteine to phenylalanine, the CDR3 has 12 residues. The entry retains the CDR3 DNA only, 36 bases that are in frame from base 1. Via the germline V gene, CDR1 is SGHTA and CDR2 FQGNSA. V loses 5 bases of germline sequence and J loses 4 bases, and the interval between the two ends is 8 bases. In this chain, TRBV7-2 is recombined with TRBJ1-2; confidence is insufficient to name the D gene. This sample comprised CD4+ or CD8+ T cells sorted from blood, obtained in a trial of the OX40 agonist ivuxolimab. The sequence was obtained from an adult with an advanced solid tumor such as melanoma, head and neck, liver or kidney cancer. CDR3 protein: CASSLDTYGYTF. The DNA reads as follows: TGTGCCAGCAGCCTCGACACCTATGGCTACACCTTC.